Sequencing of this T cell receptor (beta chain) was carried out in a study of T-cell memory formation after mild COVID-19 (dated by TCRdb to about 2021). Broadly, across the study: TCR sequence clusters from the two donors were found to be largely donor specific. In a couple of donors, T-cell clones that expanded and contracted after mild COVID-19 were tracked by sequencing TCRalpha and TCRbeta repertoires over time. Two young, previously healthy adult volunteers, one female and one male, were included in the cohort.

These reads were obtained on an Illumina NovaSeq 6000. TCRalpha and TCRbeta cDNA libraries were built by 5'RACE with constant-segment primers, adding sample barcodes and unique molecular identifiers. RNA was extracted from every sample with Trizol reagent. Library amplification was performed in two PCR steps, and a second sample barcode and Illumina TruSeq adapters were introduced in the second step. Sequencing of the libraries was done on an Illumina NovaSeq, producing 2 x 150 bp paired-end reads. In the original analysis: Demultiplexing of reads and collapsing into UMI-guided consensus sequences were performed with migec v1.2.7. Using mixcr v2.1.11, the UMI consensuses were aligned to TRA and TRB V and J templates and assembled into clonotypes. A clonotype was counted as expanded or contracted only when both edgeR and NoisET called the clonotype significant, with the noise models trained on biological replicates. edgeR calls used a false discovery rate-adjusted p below 0.01 and a log2 fold-change threshold of 1. As an exploratory analysis of dynamics, max-normalized trajectories of the 1000 most abundant clonotypes were examined with PCA combined with hierarchical clustering. Separately sequenced CD4+ and CD8+ repertoires were used to assign the CD4 or CD8 phenotype of responding clones. The public reads were reanalyzed by TCRdb: fastp trimming at Q25, MiXCR alignment, in-frame beta chains only. Under each unique CDR3 protein, matching rows form one entry showing the most common genes and DNA. These V and J calls originate from TCRdb's pipeline instead of the authors' own analysis. Present in this sample are around 53,000 distinct CDR3 sequences, about 12% of which were seen just once. The top ten constitute 20% to 25% of the sample.

PBMCs were isolated by Ficoll-Paque density gradient centrifugation. To note about this clonotype: What antigen it recognizes has not been identified. One base away there is no much larger clone; base qualities are not given.

The paper's findings and limits, for the study overall: SARS-CoV-2 specificity was not confirmed for the second-wave clones peaking on day 37. Contracting CD4+ clones appeared mostly in the CM and EM memory subsets, whereas CD8+ clones were enriched in EMRA. The detection of some responding clones in pre-infection memory suggests that pre-existing cross-reactive memory T cells joined the SARS-CoV-2 response. The study covered only a couple of mild cases, and larger cohorts including severe cases with pre-infection samples were considered necessary. Clones contracting from day 15 to 85 had balanced CD4/CD8 phenotypes, while a second wave expanding from day 15 to 37 was biased towards CD4+.

The TCR sequence derives from a man between 18 and 35 years old who had mild COVID-19 (a few samples of this study predate the infection). The sample titles of this study are shuffled in the database, so cell type and time point are left out; the donor was told from shared clones. The specimen was PBMCs or a T cell subset sorted from them (not recorded which).

The CDR3 here reads CATRLGTGVYNEQFF. Read as DNA, the sequence is TGTGCCACCCGACTGGGGACAGGAGTCTACAATGAGCAGTTCTTC. Here the chain combines TRBV15 and TRBJ2-1; TRBD1 agrees with 8 junctional bases. CDR1 and CDR2, looked up from the germline V gene (reference sequence), are LNHNV and YYDKDF. Counted from cysteine to phenylalanine, this CDR3 has 15 amino acids. Of all the DNA, just the CDR3 is kept, 45 bases in frame from base 1. Trimming removed 8 bases from V and 3 bases from J; the gene matches leave 9 bases unexplained.